This T cell receptor beta chain appears in the sequencing data of a study of beta chain features in type 1 diabetes. The study, taken as a whole, reports: Possibly, sequencing cDNA over-represented cells that had high TCR expression levels. Researchers reported that naive, central memory and Treg TCRB repertoires appeared more similar in patients than in healthy donors. PCR might preferentially amplify shorter templates, equally in patients and controls.

This clone was picked up a small number of times. Its specificity is not known. Germline values: CDR1 SEHNR, CDR2 FQNEAQ (reference sequence). With V trimmed by 4 bases and J by 7 bases, 18 bases remained unmatched. The length of the CDR3 is 18 residues. Investigators reverse transcribed all isolated RNA, so they sequenced expressed TCRB transcripts. The assay was immunoSEQ multiplex PCR, and TCRdb's table has in-frame clones only and misses some. The sample carries roughly 140,000 clones, 40% to 60% recorded once. Markers CD45RO/CCR7/CD25/CD127/CD95/CD27 served to sort CD4+ naive, central memory, regulatory and stem cell-like memory cells.

The TCR sequence derives from a man between 18 and 29 years old in good health. Sequences were obtained from Tregs from blood. V usage is TRBV7-9 and J usage is TRBJ2-7; TRBD2 matches at 11 bases. The CDR3 loop reads CASSSGPGLAVPLGEQYF. The CDR3 DNA follows: TGTGCCAGCAGCTCTGGACCGGGACTAGCGGTGCCGCTCGGGGAGCAGTACTTC.